This passage covers 11 T cell receptor beta chains from one sample sequenced in a study of shared clonotypes between healthy human individuals. TCRdb's copy holds only in-frame clones and misses some; the assay was immunoSEQ multiplex PCR. Found here are about 580,000 clones, 95% to 98% of them singletons; the top ten hold 0.3%. Only CD45RO-negative cells positively selected for CCR7 counted as naive CD8 cells, so terminally differentiated effector memory CD45RA+ cells were excluded. Specimen: naive CD8+ T cells sorted from blood. These receptors came from a young man in good health.

V gene TRBV9 combines with J gene TRBJ1-1; 9 bases map to TRBD1. Germline-derived CDR1 and CDR2 are SGDLS and YYNGEE. The ends lost 4 bases at V and 10 bases at J; junction bases unmatched: 11. CDR3 length: 14 amino acids. CDR3 bases: TGTGCCAGCAGCAATGTCCCGGGACAGGGAGGAGCTTTCTTT. Translation gives CASSNVPGQGGAFF.

This rearrangement joins TRBV19 to TRBJ2-1; no firm D call. The length of the CDR3 is 13 residues. Trimming cost V 3 bases and J 9 bases, with 12 bases left between them. The germline CDR1 and CDR2 sequences are LNHDA and SQIVND (reference sequence). CDR3 bases: TGTGCCAGTAGTATTTTGGAGTCAGGTGAGCAGTTCTTC. Translating gives CASSILESGEQFF. Supplemented by reference TRBV19 and TRBJ2-1, the full variable domain reads DGGITQSPKYLFRKEGQNVTLSCEQNLNHDAMYWYRQDPGQGLRLIYYSQIVNDFQKGDIAEGYSVSREKKESFPLTVTSAQKNPTAFYLCASSILESGEQFFGPGTRLTVL.

This chain links TRBV5-1 with TRBJ2-1; D gene uncertain. Germline CDR1 SGHRS, CDR2 YFSETQ. This CDR3 is 12 amino acids long. V shed 4 bases and J shed 7 bases, with 9 bases lying between them. The CDR3, as DNA: TGCGCCAGCAGCCCCTCCGCAAATGAGCAGTTCTTC. Translation gives CASSPSANEQFF. Variable domain in full (rest from reference TRBV5-1 and TRBJ2-1): KAGVTQTPRYLIKTRGQQVTLSCSPISGHRSVSWYQQTPGQGLQFLFEYFSETQRNKGNFPGRFSGRQFSNSRSEMNVSTLELGDSALYLCASSPSANEQFFGPGTRLTVL.

The chain is built from TRBV6-5 and TRBJ2-1; 12 bases are a match to TRBD2. CDR1 and CDR2 from the germline V gene are MNHEY and SVGAGI. V shed 0 bases, J shed 8 bases, and the junction held 5 bases outside the gene matches. The CDR3 totals 16 residues. CDR3 in amino acids: CASSYSSRLAGDEQFF. DNA of the CDR3: TGTGCCAGCAGTTACTCTTCCAGACTAGCGGGGGATGAGCAGTTCTTC.

In this sample, this clone turned up a few times. This chain joins TRBV5-8 and TRBJ2-5; D is perhaps TRBD1 (5 bases). The V end was cut by 0 bases, the J end by 4 bases, with 7 bases between. The CDR3 is 13 residues long. CDR1 is SGHTS, CDR2 YDEGEE, per germline. CDR3 nucleotides: TGTGCCAGCAGCTTGGTCCAGGGAGAGACCCAGTACTTC. Its protein product is CASSLVQGETQYF. Drawing the rest from reference TRBV5-8 and TRBJ2-5, the complete variable domain is EAGVTQSPTHLIKTRGQQATLRCSPISGHTSVYWYQQALGLGLQFLLWYDEGEERNRGNFPPRFSGRQFPNYSSELNVNALELEDSALYLCASSLVQGETQYFGPGTRLLVL.

The rearrangement uses TRBV27 and TRBJ2-7; TRBD2 matches 13 bases. V was pared by 2 bases and J by 2 bases, with 3 bases of the junction left unmatched. The CDR3 is 16 amino acids. The germline CDR1 and CDR2 sequences are MNHEY and SMNVEV (reference sequence). The CDR3 reads CASSLIGTSGAYEQYF. The CDR3 DNA follows: TGTGCCAGCAGTTTAATCGGGACTAGCGGGGCCTACGAGCAGTACTTC.

The chain recombines TRBV30 with TRBJ2-1; 9 bases map to TRBD2. The CDR3 totals 14 residues. Germline V CDR1 and CDR2: GTSNPN, SVGIG (reference sequence). V lost 2 bases to trimming and J lost 8 bases; unmatched junction nucleotides: 7. Here the CDR3 reads CAWSSAGGLDEQFF. The DNA of the CDR3 is TGTGCCTGGAGTTCAGCGGGAGGACTGGATGAGCAGTTCTTC.

V and J are TRBV18 and TRBJ2-7, with 10 bases matching TRBD1. CDR1 and CDR2 from the germline V gene are KGHSH and LQKENI. The CDR3 is 15 amino acids. V lost 2 bases to trimming and J lost 3 bases; unmatched junction nucleotides: 4. The CDR3 is CASSPAGTGVYEQYF. Here the CDR3 DNA reads TGTGCCAGCTCACCAGCCGGGACAGGGGTCTACGAGCAGTACTTC.

V gene TRBV5-1 combines with J gene TRBJ2-1, with D maybe TRBD1 (6 bases). Trimming cost V 2 bases and J 8 bases, with 17 bases left between them. The CDR3 has 15 amino acids. In germline, CDR1 is SGHRS, CDR2 YFSETQ. Written as DNA, the CDR3 is TGCGCCAGCAGCTTTCGGACAGTCGGAGAGGATGAGCAGTTCTTC. It translates to CASSFRTVGEDEQFF.

The chain uses TRBV27 and TRBJ2-1; 8 positions match TRBD2. The CDR3 totals 15 residues. The V and J ends lost 5 bases and 3 bases, in that order; junction bases with no gene match: 6. The germline V gene has CDR1 MNHEY and CDR2 SMNVEV (reference sequence). CDR3 residues: CASSDGLAGYNEQFF. DNA of the CDR3: TGTGCCAGCAGTGATGGACTAGCAGGCTACAATGAGCAGTTCTTC.

J is TRBJ2-1 and V is TRBV5-1; TRBD2 matches at 13 bases. This CDR3 spans 15 amino acids. Losses at the gene ends were 2 bases for V and 7 bases for J; bases not matched to a gene: 3. Germline assignment: CDR1 SGHRS and CDR2 YFSETQ. CDR3 nucleotides: TGCGCCAGCAGCTTACTAGCGGGAGGGGGTAATGAGCAGTTCTTC. It codes for CASSLLAGGGNEQFF.